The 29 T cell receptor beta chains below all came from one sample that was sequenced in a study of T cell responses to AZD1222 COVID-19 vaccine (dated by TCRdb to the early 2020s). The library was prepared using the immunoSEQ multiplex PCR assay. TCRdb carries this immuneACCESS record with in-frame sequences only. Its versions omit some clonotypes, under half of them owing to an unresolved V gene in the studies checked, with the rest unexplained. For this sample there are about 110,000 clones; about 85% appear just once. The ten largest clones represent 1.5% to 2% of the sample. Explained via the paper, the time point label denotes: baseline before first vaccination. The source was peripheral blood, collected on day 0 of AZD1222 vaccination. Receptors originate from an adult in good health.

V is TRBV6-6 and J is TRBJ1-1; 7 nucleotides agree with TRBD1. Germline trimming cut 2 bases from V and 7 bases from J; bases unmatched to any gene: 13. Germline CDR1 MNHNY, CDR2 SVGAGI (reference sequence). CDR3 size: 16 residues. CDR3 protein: CASSYGNLRGTDEAFF. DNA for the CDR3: TGTGCCAGCAGTTACGGTAACCTCAGGGGGACTGATGAAGCTTTCTTT.

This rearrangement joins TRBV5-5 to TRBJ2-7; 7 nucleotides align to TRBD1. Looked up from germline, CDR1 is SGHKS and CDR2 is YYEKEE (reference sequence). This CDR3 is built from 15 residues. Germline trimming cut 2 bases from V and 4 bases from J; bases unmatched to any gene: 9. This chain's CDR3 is CASSFTSGQLYEQYF. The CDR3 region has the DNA TGTGCCAGCAGCTTTACATCGGGACAGCTTTACGAGCAGTACTTC.

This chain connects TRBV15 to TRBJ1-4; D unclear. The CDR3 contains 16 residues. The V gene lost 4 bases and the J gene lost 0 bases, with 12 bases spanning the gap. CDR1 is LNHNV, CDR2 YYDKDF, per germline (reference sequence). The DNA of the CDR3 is TGTGCCACCAGCATCTTCCCCCCAGCAACTAATGAAAAACTGTTTTTT. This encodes CATSIFPPATNEKLFF.

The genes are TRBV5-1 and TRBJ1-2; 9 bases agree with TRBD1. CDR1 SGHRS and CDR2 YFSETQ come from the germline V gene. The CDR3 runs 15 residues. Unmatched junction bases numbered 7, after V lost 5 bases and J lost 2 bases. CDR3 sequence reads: CASSPGTGLNYGYTF. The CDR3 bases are TGCGCCAGCAGTCCCGGGACAGGGCTCAACTATGGCTACACCTTC.

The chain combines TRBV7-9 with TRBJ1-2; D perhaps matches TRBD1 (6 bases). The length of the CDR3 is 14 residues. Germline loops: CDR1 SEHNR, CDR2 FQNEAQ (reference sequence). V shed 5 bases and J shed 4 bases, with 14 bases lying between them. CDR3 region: CASSPKQGFYGYTF. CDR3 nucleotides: TGTGCCAGCAGCCCCAAACAGGGCTTCTATGGCTACACCTTC.

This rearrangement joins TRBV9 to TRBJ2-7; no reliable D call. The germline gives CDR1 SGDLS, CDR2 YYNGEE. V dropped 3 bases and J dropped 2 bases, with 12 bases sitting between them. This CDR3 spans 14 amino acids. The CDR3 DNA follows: TGTGCCAGCAGCGCAGGACCCAGCACCTACGAGCAGTACTTC. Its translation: CASSAGPSTYEQYF.

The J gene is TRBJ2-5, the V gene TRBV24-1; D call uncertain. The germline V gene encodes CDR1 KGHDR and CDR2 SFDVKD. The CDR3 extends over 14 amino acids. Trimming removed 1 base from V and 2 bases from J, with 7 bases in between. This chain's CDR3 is CATSDLWNQETQYF. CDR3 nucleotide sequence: TGTGCCACCAGTGATTTATGGAATCAAGAGACCCAGTACTTC.

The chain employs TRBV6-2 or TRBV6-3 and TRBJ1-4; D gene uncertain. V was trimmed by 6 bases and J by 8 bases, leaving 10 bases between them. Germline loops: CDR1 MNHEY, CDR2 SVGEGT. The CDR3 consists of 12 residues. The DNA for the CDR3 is TGTGCCAGCAGCGCCGGGAAGGAAAAACTGTTTTTT. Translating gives CASSAGKEKLFF.

CDR3 DNA: TGCAGCGCCGGAGGTACAGTCTCCTACAATGAGCAGTTCTTC. Its protein product is CSAGGTVSYNEQFF. This rearrangement joins TRBV29-1 to TRBJ2-1; D might be TRBD2 (5 bases). V was shortened by 7 bases and J by 0 bases, with 13 bases between the two germline ends. This CDR3 spans 14 amino acids. Per the germline V gene, CDR1 is SQVTM and CDR2 is ANQGSEA.

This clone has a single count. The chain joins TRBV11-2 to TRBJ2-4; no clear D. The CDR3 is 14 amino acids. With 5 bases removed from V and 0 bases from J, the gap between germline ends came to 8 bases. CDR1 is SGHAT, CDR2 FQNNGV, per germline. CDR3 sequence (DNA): TGTGCCAGCAGCCTAAAGAGAGCCAAAAACATTCAGTACTTC. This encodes CASSLKRAKNIQYF.

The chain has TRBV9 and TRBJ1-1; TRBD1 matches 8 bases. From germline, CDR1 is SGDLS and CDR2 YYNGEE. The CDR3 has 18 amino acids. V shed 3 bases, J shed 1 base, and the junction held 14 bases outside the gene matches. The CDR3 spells CASSAGGDRYQRNTEAFF. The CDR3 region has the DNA TGTGCCAGCAGCGCCGGAGGGGACAGGTACCAGAGGAACACTGAAGCTTTCTTT.

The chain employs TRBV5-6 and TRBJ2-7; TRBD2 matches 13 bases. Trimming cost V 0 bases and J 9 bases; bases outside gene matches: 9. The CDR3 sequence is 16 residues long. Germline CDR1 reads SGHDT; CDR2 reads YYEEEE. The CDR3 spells CASSLDTSGRALSQYF. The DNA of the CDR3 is TGTGCCAGCAGCTTGGATACTAGCGGGAGGGCCTTATCGCAGTACTTC.

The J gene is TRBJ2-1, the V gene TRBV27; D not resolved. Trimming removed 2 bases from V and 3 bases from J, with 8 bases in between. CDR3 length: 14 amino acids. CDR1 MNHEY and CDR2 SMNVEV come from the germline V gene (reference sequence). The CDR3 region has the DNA TGTGCCAGCAGTTTACAGCACCTCTACAATGAGCAGTTCTTC. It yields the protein CASSLQHLYNEQFF.

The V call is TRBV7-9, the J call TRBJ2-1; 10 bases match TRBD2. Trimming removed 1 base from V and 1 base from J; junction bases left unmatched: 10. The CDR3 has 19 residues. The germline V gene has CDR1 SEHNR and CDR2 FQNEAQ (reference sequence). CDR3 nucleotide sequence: TGTGCCAGCAGCTTAGGGGAATCTAGCGGGAGTGGTTCCTACAATGAGCAGTTCTTC. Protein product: CASSLGESSGSGSYNEQFF.

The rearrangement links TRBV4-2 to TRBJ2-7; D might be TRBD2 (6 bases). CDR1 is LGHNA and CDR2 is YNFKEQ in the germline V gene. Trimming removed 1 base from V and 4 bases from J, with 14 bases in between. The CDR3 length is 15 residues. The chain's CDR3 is CASSQVTGVGYEQYF. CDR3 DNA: TGTGCCAGCAGCCAAGTCACGGGAGTAGGATACGAGCAGTACTTC.

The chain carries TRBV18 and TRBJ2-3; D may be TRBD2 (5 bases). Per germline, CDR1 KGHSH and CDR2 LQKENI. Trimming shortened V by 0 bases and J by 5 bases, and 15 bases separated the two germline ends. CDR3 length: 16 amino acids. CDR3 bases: TGTGCCAGCTCACCACCGGACCAGCCAAGCGGAGATACGCAGTATTTT. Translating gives CASSPPDQPSGDTQYF.

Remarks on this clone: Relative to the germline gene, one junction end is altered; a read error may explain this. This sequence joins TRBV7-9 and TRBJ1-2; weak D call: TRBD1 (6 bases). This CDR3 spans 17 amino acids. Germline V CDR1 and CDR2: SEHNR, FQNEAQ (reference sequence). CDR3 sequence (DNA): TGTGCCGGCAGCTTAAAGGCCAGGGGCGGAAATAACTATGGCTACACCTTC. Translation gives CAGSLKARGGNNYGYTF.

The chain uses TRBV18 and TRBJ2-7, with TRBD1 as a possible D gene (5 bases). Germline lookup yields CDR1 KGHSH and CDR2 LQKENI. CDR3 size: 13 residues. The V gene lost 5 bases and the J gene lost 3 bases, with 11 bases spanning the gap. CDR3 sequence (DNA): TGTGCCAGCTCAGCTCAGGGAAGCTACGAGCAGTACTTC. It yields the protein CASSAQGSYEQYF.

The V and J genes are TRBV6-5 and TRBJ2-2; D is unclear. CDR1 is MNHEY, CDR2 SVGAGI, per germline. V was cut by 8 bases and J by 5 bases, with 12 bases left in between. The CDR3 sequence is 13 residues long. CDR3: CASLLGLTGELFF. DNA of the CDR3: TGTGCCAGCCTTTTAGGGCTAACCGGGGAGCTGTTTTTT.

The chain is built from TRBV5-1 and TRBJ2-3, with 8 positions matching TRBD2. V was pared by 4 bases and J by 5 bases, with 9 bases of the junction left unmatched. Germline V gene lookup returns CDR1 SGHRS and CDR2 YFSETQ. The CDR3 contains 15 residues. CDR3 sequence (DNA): TGCGCCAGCAGCCCCGGGGGGGGTAAGGTAGATACGCAGTATTTT. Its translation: CASSPGGGKVDTQYF.

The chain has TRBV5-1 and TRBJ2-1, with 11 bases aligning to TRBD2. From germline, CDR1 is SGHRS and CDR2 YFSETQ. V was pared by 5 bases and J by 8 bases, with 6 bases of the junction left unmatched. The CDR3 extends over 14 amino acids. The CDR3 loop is CASRHSGGADEQFF. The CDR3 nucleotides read TGCGCCAGCAGGCATAGCGGGGGGGCCGATGAGCAGTTCTTC.

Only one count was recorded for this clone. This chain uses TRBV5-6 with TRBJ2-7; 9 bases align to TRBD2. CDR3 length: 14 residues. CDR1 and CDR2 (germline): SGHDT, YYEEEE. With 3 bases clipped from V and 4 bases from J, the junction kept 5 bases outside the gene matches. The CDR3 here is CASSSGLAVYEQYF. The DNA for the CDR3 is TGTGCCAGCAGCTCGGGACTAGCCGTATACGAGCAGTACTTC.

CDR3: CASSQIVSRNTEAFF. As DNA, the CDR3 is TGCGCCAGCAGCCAAATAGTCTCTAGGAACACTGAAGCTTTCTTT. The chain recombines TRBV4-1 with TRBJ1-1, with D uncertain. This CDR3 has 15 amino acids. CDR1 MGHRA and CDR2 YSYEKL come from the germline V gene. V lost 2 bases and J lost 1, with 11 bases in between.

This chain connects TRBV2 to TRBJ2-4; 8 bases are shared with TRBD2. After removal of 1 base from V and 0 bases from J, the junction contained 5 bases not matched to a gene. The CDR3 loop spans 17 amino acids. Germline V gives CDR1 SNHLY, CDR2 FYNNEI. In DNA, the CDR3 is TGTGCCAGCAGTGAAGATAGTCTAGCGGGAGCCAAAAACATTCAGTACTTC. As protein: CASSEDSLAGAKNIQYF.

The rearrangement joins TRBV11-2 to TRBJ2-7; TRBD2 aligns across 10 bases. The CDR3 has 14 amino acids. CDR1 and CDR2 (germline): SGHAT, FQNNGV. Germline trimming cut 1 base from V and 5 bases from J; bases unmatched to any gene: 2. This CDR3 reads CASSLVTSGDEQYF. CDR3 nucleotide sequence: TGTGCCAGCAGCTTAGTTACTAGCGGGGACGAGCAGTACTTC.

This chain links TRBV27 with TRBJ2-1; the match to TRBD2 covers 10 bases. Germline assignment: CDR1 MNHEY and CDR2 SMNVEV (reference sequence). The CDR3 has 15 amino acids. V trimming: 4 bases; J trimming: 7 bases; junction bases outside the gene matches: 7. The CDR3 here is CASSSLAGVENEQFF. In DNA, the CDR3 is TGTGCCAGCAGTTCTCTAGCGGGAGTGGAAAATGAGCAGTTCTTC.

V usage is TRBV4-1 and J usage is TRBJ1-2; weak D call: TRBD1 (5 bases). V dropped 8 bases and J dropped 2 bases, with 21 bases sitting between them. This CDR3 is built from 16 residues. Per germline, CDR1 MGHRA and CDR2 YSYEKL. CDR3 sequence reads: CASGPVGRILNYGYTF. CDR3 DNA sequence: TGCGCCAGCGGCCCGGTGGGACGGATACTAAACTATGGCTACACCTTC.

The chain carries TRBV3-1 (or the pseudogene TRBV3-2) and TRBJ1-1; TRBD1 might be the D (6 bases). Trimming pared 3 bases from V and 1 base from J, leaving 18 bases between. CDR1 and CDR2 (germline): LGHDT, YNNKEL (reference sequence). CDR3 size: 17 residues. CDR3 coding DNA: TGTGCCAGCAGCCATCGAACAGGGATTTTGTCGAACACTGAAGCTTTCTTT. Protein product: CASSHRTGILSNTEAFF.

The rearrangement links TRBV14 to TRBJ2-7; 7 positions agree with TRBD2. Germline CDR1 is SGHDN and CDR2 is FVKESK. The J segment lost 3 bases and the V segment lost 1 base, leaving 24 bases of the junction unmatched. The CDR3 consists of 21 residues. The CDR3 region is CASSQGLSGGSRQARLYEQYF. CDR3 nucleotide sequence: TGTGCCAGCAGCCAAGGGCTTTCGGGGGGATCCCGACAAGCGCGGCTCTACGAGCAGTACTTC. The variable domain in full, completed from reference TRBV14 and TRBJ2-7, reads EAGVTQFPSHSVIEKGQTVTLRCDPISGHDNLYWYRRVMGKEIKFLLHFVKESKQDESGMPNNRFLAERTGGTYSTLKVQPAELEDSGVYFCASSQGLSGGSRQARLYEQYFGPGTRLTVT.